This T cell receptor beta chain stems from a study of OX40 agonist ivuxolimab in advanced cancers. Concerning the study at large: Ivuxolimab was an agonistic, fully human IgG2 monoclonal antibody directed against OX40 (CD134), a costimulatory receptor. Intravenous ivuxolimab was administered to patients every 2 weeks at six dose levels: 0.01, 0.1, 0.3, 1.5, 3 and 10 mg/kg. Among the approximately 50 dose-escalation patients, roughly 20 had hepatocellular carcinoma, approximately 15 melanoma, 9 renal cell carcinoma and 9 head and neck cancer. The dose-escalation cohort was about 86% male with a mean age of 60 years, ranging from roughly 20 to 80. Patients were allowed to have had prior anti-PD-1, anti-PD-L1 or anti-CTLA-4 therapy, and around 43% of the dose-escalation patients had been treated with checkpoint inhibitors. Partial responses occurred in three dose-escalation patients: two with cutaneous melanoma and one with hepatocellular carcinoma. Peripheral TCRbeta sequencing was intended to test whether TCR sequence diversity was altered and clonal T-cell expansion was caused by ivuxolimab. The paper describes the monotherapy dose-escalation part (N ≈ 52 patients) of the phase I trial of ivuxolimab. General conclusions and limits of the study: At doses of 0.1 to 3.0 mg/kg, clonal expansion of both CD4+ and CD8+ T cells in blood was seen between baseline and week 6. Which antigens the clonally expanded peripheral T cells were specific for was not determined. In partial responders in the 0.1-3.0 mg/kg groups, normalized peripheral clonal expansion was found to be among the lowest, especially among CD8+ T cells. Low levels of normalized T-cell clonal expansion were also seen in some patients who did not respond. After ivuxolimab, CD8+ T cells had more expanded clones than CD4+ T cells on average.

Its CDR3 holds 17 amino acids, cysteine through phenylalanine. This entry keeps only the CDR3 DNA: 51 bases, framed from base 1. CDR1 and CDR2 (LGHNA, YSLEER) derive from the germline V gene. Trimming leaves V shorter by 1 base and J shorter by 5 bases, with the junction holding 10 bases beyond the gene matches. To sequence the TCRbeta CDR3 region, genomic DNA was isolated from the sorted cells. The immunoSEQ Assay was used for sequencing of TCRbeta CDR3 regions. What TCRdb holds here is the immuneACCESS table cut down to in-frame rearrangements. Part of the clones is not present; checked against another copy, under half of the missing clones reflect an unresolved V gene, and the others are unexplained. The sample table lists 30,000 to 40,000 clones, around nine tenths of them with a count of one. The ten largest make up 9.1% of the sample. Details on this clone: Its specific antigen is unknown. No base quality information exists; no much larger clone differs at one position.

Patients with autoimmune disease history or receiving systemic immunosuppression were excluded from the trial. In every dose cohort, peripheral blood was drawn for TCR sequencing at baseline, cycle 4 day 1, and cycle 7 day 1. The samples were drawn from a first-in-human, open-label, multicenter phase I dose-escalation trial of ivuxolimab. The trial enrolled adults with locally advanced or metastatic head and neck squamous cell, hepatocellular, melanoma or renal cell carcinoma. Before TCR sequencing, CD4+ T cells and CD8+ T cells were sorted from peripheral blood as separate populations. The sequencing used CD4+ or CD8+ T cells sorted from blood, collected in a trial of the OX40 agonist ivuxolimab. This TCR was recovered from an adult with an advanced solid tumor such as melanoma, head and neck, liver or kidney cancer. The rearranged segments are TRBV4-3 and TRBJ2-3; TRBD2 agrees with 9 junctional bases. At the DNA level, the sequence is TGCGCCAGCAGCCAAGCGGGGGCGGGAGGGCTGGGAGATACGCAGTATTTT. The translation is CASSQAGAGGLGDTQYF.